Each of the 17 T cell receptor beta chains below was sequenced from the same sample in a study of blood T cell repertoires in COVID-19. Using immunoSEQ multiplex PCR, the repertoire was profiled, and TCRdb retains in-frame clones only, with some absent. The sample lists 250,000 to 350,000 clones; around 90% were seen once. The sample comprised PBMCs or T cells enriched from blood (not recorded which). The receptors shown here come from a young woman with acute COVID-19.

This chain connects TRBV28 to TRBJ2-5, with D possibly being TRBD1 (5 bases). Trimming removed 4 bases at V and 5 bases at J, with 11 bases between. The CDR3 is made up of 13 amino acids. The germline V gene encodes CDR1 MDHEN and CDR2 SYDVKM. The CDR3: CASSSTAIETQYF. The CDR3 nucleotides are TGTGCCAGCAGTTCGACAGCGATCGAGACCCAGTACTTC.

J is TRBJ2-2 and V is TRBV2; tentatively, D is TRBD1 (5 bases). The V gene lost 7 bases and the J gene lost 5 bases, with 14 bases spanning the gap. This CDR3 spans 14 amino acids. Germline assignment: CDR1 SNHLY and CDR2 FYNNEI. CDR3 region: CASTPSQGTGELFF. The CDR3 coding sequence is TGTGCCAGCACCCCCTCCCAGGGAACCGGGGAGCTGTTTTTT.

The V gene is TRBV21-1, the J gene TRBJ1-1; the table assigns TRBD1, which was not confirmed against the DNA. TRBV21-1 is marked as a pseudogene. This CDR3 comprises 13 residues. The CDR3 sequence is CASSSDNNTEAFF. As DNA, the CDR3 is TGTGCCAGCAGCAGCGACAACAACACTGAAGCTTTCTTT.

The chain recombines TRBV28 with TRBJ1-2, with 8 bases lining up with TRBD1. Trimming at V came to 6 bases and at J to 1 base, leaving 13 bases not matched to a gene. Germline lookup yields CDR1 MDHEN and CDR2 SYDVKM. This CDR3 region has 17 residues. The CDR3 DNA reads TGTGCCAGCAGCCAGAGGACAGGGCCCTTTCTTAACTATGGCTACACCTTC. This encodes CASSQRTGPFLNYGYTF.

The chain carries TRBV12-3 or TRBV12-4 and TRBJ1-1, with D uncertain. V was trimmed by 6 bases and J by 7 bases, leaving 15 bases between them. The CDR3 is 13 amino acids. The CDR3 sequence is CASSPTTTGEAFF. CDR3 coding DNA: TGTGCCAGCAGCCCAACAACGACGGGTGAAGCTTTCTTT.

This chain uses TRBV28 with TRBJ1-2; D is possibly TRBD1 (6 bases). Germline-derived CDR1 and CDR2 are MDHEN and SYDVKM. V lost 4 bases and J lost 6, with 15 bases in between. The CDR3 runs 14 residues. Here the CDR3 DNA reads TGTGCCAGCAGTTCATCAGGGGAAGGGGATGGCTACACCTTC. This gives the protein CASSSSGEGDGYTF.

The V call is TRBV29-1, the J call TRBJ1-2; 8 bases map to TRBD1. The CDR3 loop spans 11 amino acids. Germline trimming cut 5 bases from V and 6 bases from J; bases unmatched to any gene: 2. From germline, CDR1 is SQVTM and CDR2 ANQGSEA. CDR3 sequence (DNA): TGCAGCGTTAGGACAGGGAATGGCTACACCTTC. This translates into CSVRTGNGYTF.

The CDR3 DNA follows: TGTGCCAGCAGCCCTCACCTCGGACAGGTCTTCTCTGGGGCCAACGTCCTGACTTTC. This translates into CASSPHLGQVFSGANVLTF. The genes are TRBV11-3 and TRBJ2-6; 7 bases fit TRBD1. Germline V gene lookup returns CDR1 SGHNT and CDR2 YENEEA. The length of the CDR3 is 19 residues. V trimming: 5 bases; J trimming: 0 bases; junction bases outside the gene matches: 13.

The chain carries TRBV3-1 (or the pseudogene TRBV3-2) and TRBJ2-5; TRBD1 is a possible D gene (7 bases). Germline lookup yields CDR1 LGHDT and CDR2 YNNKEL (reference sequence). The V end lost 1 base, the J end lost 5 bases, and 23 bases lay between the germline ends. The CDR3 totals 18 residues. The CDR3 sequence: CASSQGILADSRGETQYF. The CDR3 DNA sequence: TGTGCCAGCAGCCAAGGTATATTAGCGGACTCCAGGGGGGAGACCCAGTACTTC.

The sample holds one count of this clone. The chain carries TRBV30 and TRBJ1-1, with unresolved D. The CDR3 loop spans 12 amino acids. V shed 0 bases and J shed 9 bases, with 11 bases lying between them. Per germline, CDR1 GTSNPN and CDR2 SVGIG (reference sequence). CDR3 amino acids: CAWSVRGGQAFF. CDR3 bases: TGTGCCTGGAGTGTACGTGGTGGCCAAGCTTTCTTT.

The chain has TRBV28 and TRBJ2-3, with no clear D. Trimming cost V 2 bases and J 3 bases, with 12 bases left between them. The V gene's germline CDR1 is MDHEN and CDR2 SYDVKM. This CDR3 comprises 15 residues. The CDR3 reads CASSLDGGDTDTQYF. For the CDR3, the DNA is TGTGCCAGCAGTTTAGATGGCGGAGATACAGATACGCAGTATTTT.

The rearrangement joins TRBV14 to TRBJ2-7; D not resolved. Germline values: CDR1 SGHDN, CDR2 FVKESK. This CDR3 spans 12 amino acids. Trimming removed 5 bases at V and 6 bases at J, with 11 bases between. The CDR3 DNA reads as TGTGCCAGCAGCGAAGGGTCCGGCGAGCAGTACTTC. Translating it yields CASSEGSGEQYF.

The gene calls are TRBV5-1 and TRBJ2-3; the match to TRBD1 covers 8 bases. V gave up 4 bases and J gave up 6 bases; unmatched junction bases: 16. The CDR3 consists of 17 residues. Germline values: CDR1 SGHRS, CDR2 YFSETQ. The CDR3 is CASSAAMTGDSMDTQYF. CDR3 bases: TGCGCCAGCAGCGCGGCGATGACAGGGGACTCCATGGATACGCAGTATTTT.

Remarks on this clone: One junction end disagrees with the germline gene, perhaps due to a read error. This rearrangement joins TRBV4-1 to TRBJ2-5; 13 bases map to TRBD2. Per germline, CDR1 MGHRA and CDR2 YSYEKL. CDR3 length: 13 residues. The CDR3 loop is CASSQELAGGPHF. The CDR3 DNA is TGCGCCAGCAGCCAAGAACTAGCGGGAGGGCCGCACTTC.

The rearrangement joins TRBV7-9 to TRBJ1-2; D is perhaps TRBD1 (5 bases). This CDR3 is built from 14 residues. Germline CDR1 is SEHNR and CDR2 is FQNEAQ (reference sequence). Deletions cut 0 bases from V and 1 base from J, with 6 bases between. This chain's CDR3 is CASSLATDNYGYTF. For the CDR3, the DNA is TGTGCCAGCAGCTTAGCGACAGATAACTATGGCTACACCTTC.

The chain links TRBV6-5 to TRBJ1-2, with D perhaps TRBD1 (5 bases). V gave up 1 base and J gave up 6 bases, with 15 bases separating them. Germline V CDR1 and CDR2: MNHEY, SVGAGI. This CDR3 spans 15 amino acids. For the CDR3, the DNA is TGTGCCAGCAGTTACTGGGGATACGACAGCAATGGCTACACCTTC. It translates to CASSYWGYDSNGYTF.

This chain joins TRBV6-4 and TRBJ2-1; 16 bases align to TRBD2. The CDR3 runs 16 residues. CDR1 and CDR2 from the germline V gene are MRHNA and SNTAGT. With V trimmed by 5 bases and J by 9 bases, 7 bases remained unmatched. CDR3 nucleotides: TGTGCCAGCAGTCCGGGGGGACTAGCGGGAGGGAGTGAGCAGTTCTTC. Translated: CASSPGGLAGGSEQFF.